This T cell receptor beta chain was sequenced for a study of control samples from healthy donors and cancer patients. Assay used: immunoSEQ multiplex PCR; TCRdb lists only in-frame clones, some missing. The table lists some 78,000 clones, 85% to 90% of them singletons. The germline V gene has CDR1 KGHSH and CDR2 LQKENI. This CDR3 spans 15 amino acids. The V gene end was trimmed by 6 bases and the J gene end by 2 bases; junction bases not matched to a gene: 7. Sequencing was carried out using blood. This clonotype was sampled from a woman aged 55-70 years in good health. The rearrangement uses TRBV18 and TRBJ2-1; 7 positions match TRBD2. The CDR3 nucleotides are TGTGCCAGCTCCTGGGAGCGGGGAGCCTACAATGAGCAGTTCTTC. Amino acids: CASSWERGAYNEQFF.